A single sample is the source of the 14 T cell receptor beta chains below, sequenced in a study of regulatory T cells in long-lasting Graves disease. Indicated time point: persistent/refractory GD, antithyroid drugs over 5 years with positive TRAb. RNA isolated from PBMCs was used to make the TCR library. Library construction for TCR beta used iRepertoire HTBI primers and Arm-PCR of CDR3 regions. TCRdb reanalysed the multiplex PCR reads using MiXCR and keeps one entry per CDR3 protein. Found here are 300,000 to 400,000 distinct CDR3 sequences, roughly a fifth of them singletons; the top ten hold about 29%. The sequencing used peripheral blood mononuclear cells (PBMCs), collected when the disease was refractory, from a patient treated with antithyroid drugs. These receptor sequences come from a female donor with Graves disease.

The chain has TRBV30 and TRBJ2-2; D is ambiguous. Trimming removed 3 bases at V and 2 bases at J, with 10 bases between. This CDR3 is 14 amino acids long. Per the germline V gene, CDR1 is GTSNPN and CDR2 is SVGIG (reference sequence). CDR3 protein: CAWSADPNTGELFF. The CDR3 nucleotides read TGTGCCTGGAGCGCTGACCCAAACACCGGGGAGCTGTTTTTT.

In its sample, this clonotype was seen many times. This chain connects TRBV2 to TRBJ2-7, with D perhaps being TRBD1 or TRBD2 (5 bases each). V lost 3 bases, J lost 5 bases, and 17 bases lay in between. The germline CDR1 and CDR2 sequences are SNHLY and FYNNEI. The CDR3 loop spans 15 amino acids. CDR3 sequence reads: CASSDWGTRTDEQYF. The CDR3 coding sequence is TGTGCCAGCAGTGATTGGGGGACCCGAACGGACGAGCAGTACTTC.

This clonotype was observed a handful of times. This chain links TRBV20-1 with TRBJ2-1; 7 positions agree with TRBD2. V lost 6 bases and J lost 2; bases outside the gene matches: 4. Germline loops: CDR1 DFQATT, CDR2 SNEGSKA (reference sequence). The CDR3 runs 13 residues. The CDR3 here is CSAAGRAYNEQFF. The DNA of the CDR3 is TGCAGTGCCGCTGGGAGGGCCTACAATGAGCAGTTCTTC.

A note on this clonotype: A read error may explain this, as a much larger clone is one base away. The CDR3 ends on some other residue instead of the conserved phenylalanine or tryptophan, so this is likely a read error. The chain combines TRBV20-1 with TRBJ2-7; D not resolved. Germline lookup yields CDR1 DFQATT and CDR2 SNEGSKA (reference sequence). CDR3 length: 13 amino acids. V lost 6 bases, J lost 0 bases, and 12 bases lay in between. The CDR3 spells CSAPRPISYEQYL. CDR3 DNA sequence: TGCAGTGCCCCCCGCCCAATCTCCTACGAGCAGTACTTA.

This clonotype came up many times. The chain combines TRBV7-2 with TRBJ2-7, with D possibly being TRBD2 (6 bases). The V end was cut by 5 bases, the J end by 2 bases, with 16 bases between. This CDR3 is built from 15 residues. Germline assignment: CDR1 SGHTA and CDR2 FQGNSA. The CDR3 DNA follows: TGTGCCAGCAGCCCGTCGCGGGGAAGTACCTACGAGCAGTACTTC. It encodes CASSPSRGSTYEQYF.

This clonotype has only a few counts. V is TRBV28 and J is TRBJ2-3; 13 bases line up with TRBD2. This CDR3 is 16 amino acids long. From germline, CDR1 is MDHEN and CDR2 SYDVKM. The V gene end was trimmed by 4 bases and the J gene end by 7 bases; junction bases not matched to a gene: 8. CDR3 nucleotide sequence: TGTGCCAGCAGTTCGCCTGGGACTAGCGGGACGAATACGCAGTATTTT. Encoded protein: CASSSPGTSGTNTQYF.

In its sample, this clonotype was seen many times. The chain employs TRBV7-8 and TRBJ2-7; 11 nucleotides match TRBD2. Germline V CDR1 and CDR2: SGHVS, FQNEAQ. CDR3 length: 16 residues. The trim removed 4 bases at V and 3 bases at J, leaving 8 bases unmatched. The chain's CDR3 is CASSSKGLAVLYEQYF. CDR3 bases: TGTGCCAGCAGCTCCAAGGGACTAGCGGTGCTCTACGAGCAGTACTTC.

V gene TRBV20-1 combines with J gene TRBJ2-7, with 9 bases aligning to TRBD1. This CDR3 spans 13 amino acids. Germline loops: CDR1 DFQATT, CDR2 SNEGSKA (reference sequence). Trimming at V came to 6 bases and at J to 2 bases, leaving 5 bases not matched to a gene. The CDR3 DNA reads TGCAGTGCCACAGGGGGCAACACCTACGAGCAGTACTTC. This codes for CSATGGNTYEQYF.

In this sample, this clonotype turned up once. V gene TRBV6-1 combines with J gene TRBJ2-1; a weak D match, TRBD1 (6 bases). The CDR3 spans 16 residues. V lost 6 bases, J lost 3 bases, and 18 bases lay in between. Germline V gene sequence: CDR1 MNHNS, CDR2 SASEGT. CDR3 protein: CASRETRDTFYNEQFF. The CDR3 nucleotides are TGTGCCAGCAGGGAGACCCGGGACACGTTCTACAATGAGCAGTTCTTC.

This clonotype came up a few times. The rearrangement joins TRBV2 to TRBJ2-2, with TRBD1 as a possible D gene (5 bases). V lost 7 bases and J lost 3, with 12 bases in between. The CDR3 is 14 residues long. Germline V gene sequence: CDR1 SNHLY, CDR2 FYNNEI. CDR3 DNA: TGTGCCAGCAATCCGACAGCCCACACCGGGGAGCTGTTTTTT. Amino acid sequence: CASNPTAHTGELFF.

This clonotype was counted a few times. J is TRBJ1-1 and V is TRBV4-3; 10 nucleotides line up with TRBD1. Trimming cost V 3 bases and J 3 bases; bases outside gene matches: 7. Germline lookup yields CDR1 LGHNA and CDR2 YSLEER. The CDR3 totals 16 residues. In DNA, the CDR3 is TGCGCCAGCAGCCAGGGGGGACAGGGGAAATACACTGAAGCTTTCTTT. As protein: CASSQGGQGKYTEAFF.

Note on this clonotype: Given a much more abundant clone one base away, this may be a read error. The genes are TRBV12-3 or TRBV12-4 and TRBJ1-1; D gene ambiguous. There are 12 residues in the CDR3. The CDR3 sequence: CAGSLRKDEAFF. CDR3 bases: TGTGCCGGCAGTTTACGGAAGGATGAAGCTTTCTTT.

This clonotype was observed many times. CDR3: CASKRVYNSPLHF. The CDR3 nucleotides are TGTGCCAGCAAACGCGTTTATAATTCACCCCTCCACTTT. This chain joins TRBV2 and TRBJ1-6; D gene ambiguous. CDR1 SNHLY and CDR2 FYNNEI come from the germline V gene. CDR3 length equals 13 residues. The V gene lost 7 bases and the J gene lost 4 bases, with 8 bases spanning the gap.

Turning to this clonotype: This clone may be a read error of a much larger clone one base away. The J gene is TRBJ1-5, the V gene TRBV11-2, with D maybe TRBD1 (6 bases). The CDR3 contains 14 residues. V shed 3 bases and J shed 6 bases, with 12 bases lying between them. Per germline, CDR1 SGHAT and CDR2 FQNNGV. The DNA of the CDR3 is TGTGCCAGCAGCTTCGACAGGTCCAGTCAGCCCCAGCATTTT. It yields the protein CASSFDRSSQPQHF.